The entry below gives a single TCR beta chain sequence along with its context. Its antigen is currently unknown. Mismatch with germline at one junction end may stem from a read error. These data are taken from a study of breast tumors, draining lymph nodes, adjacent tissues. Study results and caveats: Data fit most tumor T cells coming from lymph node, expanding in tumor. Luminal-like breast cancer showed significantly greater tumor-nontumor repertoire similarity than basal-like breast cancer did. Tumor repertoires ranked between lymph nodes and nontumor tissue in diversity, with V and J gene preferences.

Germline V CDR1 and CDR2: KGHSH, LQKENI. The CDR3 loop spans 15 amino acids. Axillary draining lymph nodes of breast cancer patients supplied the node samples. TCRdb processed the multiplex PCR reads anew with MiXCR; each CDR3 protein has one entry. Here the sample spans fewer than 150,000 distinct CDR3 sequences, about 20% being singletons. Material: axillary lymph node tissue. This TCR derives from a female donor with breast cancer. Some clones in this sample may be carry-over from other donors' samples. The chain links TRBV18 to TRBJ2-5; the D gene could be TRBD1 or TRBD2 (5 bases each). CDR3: CASSPPQGRGETQHF. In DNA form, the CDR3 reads TGTGCCAGCTCACCACCGCAGGGTCGGGGAGAGACCCAGCACTTC.